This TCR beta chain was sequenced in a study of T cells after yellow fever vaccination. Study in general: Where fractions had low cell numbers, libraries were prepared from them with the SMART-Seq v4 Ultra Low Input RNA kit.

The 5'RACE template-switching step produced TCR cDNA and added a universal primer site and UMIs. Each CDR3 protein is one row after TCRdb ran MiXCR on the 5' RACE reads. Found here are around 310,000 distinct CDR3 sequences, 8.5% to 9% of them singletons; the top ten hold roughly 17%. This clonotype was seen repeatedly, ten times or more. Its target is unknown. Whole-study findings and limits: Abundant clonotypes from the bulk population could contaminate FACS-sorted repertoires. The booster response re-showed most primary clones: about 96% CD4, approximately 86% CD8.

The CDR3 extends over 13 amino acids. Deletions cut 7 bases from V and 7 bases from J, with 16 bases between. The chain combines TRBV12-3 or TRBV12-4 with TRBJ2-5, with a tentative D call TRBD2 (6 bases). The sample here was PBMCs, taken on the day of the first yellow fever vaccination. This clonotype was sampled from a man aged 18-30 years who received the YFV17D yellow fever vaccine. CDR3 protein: CASTRRARGTQYF. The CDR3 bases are TGTGCCAGCACCAGGCGAGCGCGGGGGACCCAGTACTTC.